Listed here is a single T cell receptor (beta chain). No antigen is known for it. This entry belongs to a study of T cells in Graves' hyperthyroidism and ophthalmopathy. Study observations and caveats: Before onset, ophthalmopathy was predicted by the model a median around 6 months earlier.

The V gene's germline CDR1 is WSHSY and CDR2 SAAADI. There are 14 residues in the CDR3. J gave up 7 bases and V 7 bases, and 2 bases lay outside the gene matches. Using RNA transcripts as the source, TCR beta CDR3 regions were amplified. HTBI primers were used for first-round RT-PCR of the TCR CDR3. TCRdb reanalysed the multiplex PCR reads using MiXCR and keeps one entry per CDR3 protein. The top ten clones hold less than 6.5% of a sample with approximately 420,000 distinct CDR3 sequences, about an eighth of them seen once. Sequenced sample: blood. The chain recombines TRBV10-2 with TRBJ2-1, with 15 bases identical to TRBD2. The TCR was taken from a woman between 18 and 30 years old with Graves' hyperthyroidism. CDR3 protein: CASKGLAGGNEQFF. The CDR3 coding sequence is TGCGCCAGCAAGGGACTAGCGGGAGGTAATGAGCAGTTCTTC.